The 31 T cell receptor beta chains reported below all come from one sample, sequenced in a study of blood T cell repertoires in COVID-19. TCRdb's table, derived via immunoSEQ multiplex PCR, lists solely in-frame clones and lacks some. The data show about 300,000 clones, 70% to 90% seen once. Sequencing input: PBMCs or T cells enriched from blood (not recorded which). The receptors derive from a man aged 25 to 40 who had recovered from COVID-19.

V is TRBV2 and J is TRBJ1-1, with 7 nucleotides matching TRBD1. The germline V gene has CDR1 SNHLY and CDR2 FYNNEI. The CDR3 totals 15 residues. Trimming at V came to 6 bases and at J to 1 base, leaving 8 bases not matched to a gene. The CDR3: CASRDLGQQNTEAFF. In DNA, the CDR3 is TGTGCCAGCAGGGATTTGGGACAGCAGAACACTGAAGCTTTCTTT. Full variable domain (remainder filled in from reference TRBV2 and TRBJ1-1): EPEVTQTPSHQVTQMGQEVILRCVPISNHLYFYWYRQILGQKVEFLVSFYNNEISEKSEIFDDQFSVERPDGSNFTLKIRSTKLEDSAMYFCASRDLGQQNTEAFFGQGTRLTVV.

The chain joins TRBV19 to TRBJ2-4; TRBD2 might be the D (5 bases). This CDR3 has 17 residues. Germline CDR1 LNHDA, CDR2 SQIVND (reference sequence). Trimming left V 3 bases short and J 0 bases short, with 15 bases between. CDR3 DNA sequence: TGTGCCAGTAGTATGGAGGACGCACCCCCAGCCAAAAACATTCAGTACTTC. This gives the protein CASSMEDAPPAKNIQYF.

The CDR3: CASSRGPGDYGYTF. In DNA, the CDR3 is TGTGCCAGCAGCCGGGGTCCAGGGGACTATGGCTACACCTTC. The V gene is TRBV5-4, the J gene TRBJ1-2; tentative D call: TRBD1 (6 bases). The CDR3 is 14 amino acids. Deletions cut 4 bases from V and 3 bases from J, with 13 bases between. CDR1 is SGHNT, CDR2 YYREEE, per germline (reference sequence).

This chain joins TRBV7-2 and TRBJ2-1, with TRBD2 matching 13 bases. Trimming removed 6 bases from V and 5 bases from J; junction bases left unmatched: 4. The length of the CDR3 is 15 residues. Germline CDR1 is SGHTA and CDR2 is FQGNSA. CDR3 nucleotides: TGTGCCAGCAGGCGGACTAGCGGGAGCCACAATGAGCAGTTCTTC. Encoded protein: CASRRTSGSHNEQFF.

This rearrangement joins TRBV24-1 to TRBJ1-4; a possible D gene is TRBD1 (5 bases). There are 15 residues in the CDR3. CDR1 and CDR2 (germline): KGHDR, SFDVKD. Trimming removed 3 bases from V and 8 bases from J, with 15 bases in between. CDR3 sequence (DNA): TGTGCCACCAGTGATCCTCGGGGGGGGTCAGAAAAACTGTTTTTT. Translated, it gives CATSDPRGGSEKLFF.

The rearrangement uses TRBV24-1 and TRBJ2-5, with 8 positions matching TRBD1. Germline V gene sequence: CDR1 KGHDR, CDR2 SFDVKD. The CDR3 has 15 residues. V dropped 5 bases and J dropped 5; count of bases not matched to a gene: 9. The CDR3 region has the DNA TGTGCCACCAGTGGGATGGACAGGGCCAGGGAGACCCAGTACTTC. Its protein is CATSGMDRARETQYF.

The chain links TRBV9 to TRBJ2-1; TRBD2 aligns across 7 bases. Germline assignment: CDR1 SGDLS and CDR2 YYNGEE. J lost 4 bases, V lost 3 bases, and 7 bases had no gene match. This CDR3 comprises 15 residues. The CDR3 DNA is TGTGCCAGCAGCGCGGGGCTAGCGGATTACAATGAGCAGTTCTTC. As protein: CASSAGLADYNEQFF.

J is TRBJ1-1 and V is TRBV7-8; a possible D gene is TRBD1 (6 bases). This CDR3 is 14 amino acids long. Trimming shortened V by 3 bases and J by 5 bases, and 13 bases separated the two germline ends. Germline V gene data show CDR1 as SGHVS and CDR2 as FQNEAQ. CDR3 coding DNA: TGTGCCAGCAGCTTTTCAGGGGCAAAGACTGAAGCTTTCTTT. Translation: CASSFSGAKTEAFF.

The chain joins TRBV7-2 to TRBJ1-4; 9 nucleotides line up with TRBD1. Germline V CDR1 and CDR2: SGHTA, FQGNSA. J gave up 5 bases and V 1 base, and 2 bases lay outside the gene matches. The CDR3 spans 15 residues. The CDR3 sequence is CASSLGTGVNEKLFF. The CDR3 DNA follows: TGTGCCAGCAGCTTAGGGACAGGGGTAAATGAAAAACTGTTTTTT.

This chain connects TRBV27 to TRBJ2-3; D may be TRBD2 (5 bases). V gave up 5 bases and J gave up 1 base, with 19 bases separating them. The CDR3 length is 17 residues. Germline V gene sequence: CDR1 MNHEY, CDR2 SMNVEV (reference sequence). CDR3 in amino acids: CASSLLVSGIGTDTQYF. As DNA, the CDR3 is TGTGCCAGCAGTCTACTGGTATCCGGGATCGGCACAGATACGCAGTATTTT.

This clone was counted at least ten times. The chain links TRBV27 to TRBJ1-5; D gene ambiguous. Germline-derived CDR1 and CDR2 are MNHEY and SMNVEV (reference sequence). This CDR3 has 17 amino acids. Trimming cost V 5 bases and J 4 bases, with 21 bases left between them. CDR3 bases: TGTGCCAGCAGTCTAGTAGGGAGGCGGTCCTCTAATCAGCCCCAGCATTTT. Protein: CASSLVGRRSSNQPQHF.

The gene calls are TRBV28 and TRBJ1-1; 11 bases match TRBD1. Trimming removed 5 bases from V and 6 bases from J; junction bases left unmatched: 8. The CDR3 has 15 amino acids. CDR1 and CDR2 from the germline V gene are MDHEN and SYDVKM. The CDR3 loop reads CASSPRPDRGPEAFF. CDR3 in DNA: TGTGCCAGCAGTCCGCGCCCGGACAGGGGGCCTGAAGCTTTCTTT.

A note on this clone: One end of the junction is discordant with germline, which a read error may explain. The genes are TRBV5-5 and TRBJ2-3; 7 bases agree with TRBD2. The germline gives CDR1 SGHKS, CDR2 YYEKEE (reference sequence). The CDR3 runs 18 residues. CDR3 DNA: TGTGCCAGCGGCTTGAGGCGACTAGCCCCCTTGATCGCAGATACGCAGTATTTT. Its translation: CASGLRRLAPLIADTQYF.

V usage is TRBV20-1 and J usage is TRBJ1-4; D is ambiguous. Germline assignment: CDR1 DFQATT and CDR2 SNEGSKA (reference sequence). There are 16 residues in the CDR3. V shed 3 bases and J shed 4 bases, with 18 bases lying between them. The DNA of the CDR3 is TGCAGTGCTAGTCAGTTCGGCGCAGGTATTAATGAAAAACTGTTTTTT. Protein sequence: CSASQFGAGINEKLFF.

This chain joins TRBV2 and TRBJ1-4; TRBD1 matches 7 bases. The germline V gene encodes CDR1 SNHLY and CDR2 FYNNEI. J gave up 8 bases and V 8 bases, and 8 bases lay outside the gene matches. CDR3 size: 13 residues. The CDR3, as DNA: TGTGCCAGCCAAGGGACAGAGAGGGAAAAACTGTTTTTT. It is translated as CASQGTEREKLFF.

The chain is built from TRBV7-8 and TRBJ1-5; no reliable D call. Germline V gives CDR1 SGHVS, CDR2 FQNEAQ. The V and J ends lost 2 bases and 5 bases respectively, with 7 bases between them. The CDR3 has 13 amino acids. CDR3 sequence: CASSLNGYQPQHF. The CDR3 DNA reads as TGTGCCAGCAGCTTAAACGGTTATCAGCCCCAGCATTTT.

The chain has TRBV19 and TRBJ1-5; 9 bases line up with TRBD1. The CDR3 runs to 13 residues. Germline V gene sequence: CDR1 LNHDA, CDR2 SQIVND (reference sequence). J gave up 7 bases and V 4 bases, and 2 bases lay outside the gene matches. The CDR3 protein is CASSRTGDQPQHF. CDR3 nucleotides: TGTGCCAGTAGTAGGACAGGGGACCAGCCCCAGCATTTT.

The chain employs TRBV30 and TRBJ1-4; 7 bases agree with TRBD1. Looked up from germline, CDR1 is GTSNPN and CDR2 is SVGIG (reference sequence). Unmatched junction bases numbered 9, after V lost 8 bases and J lost 6 bases. CDR3 length: 13 amino acids. The DNA for the CDR3 is TGTGCCCGTCAGGGGGGTGTCGATGAAAAACTGTTTTTT. As protein: CARQGGVDEKLFF.

This clone has ten or more counts. The gene calls are TRBV7-9 and TRBJ1-3, with TRBD1 matching 8 bases. V was pared by 5 bases and J by 7 bases, with 7 bases of the junction left unmatched. The germline CDR1 and CDR2 sequences are SEHNR and FQNEAQ (reference sequence). This CDR3 has 14 amino acids. CDR3 DNA sequence: TGTGCCAGCAGCCCAGGACAGGGACATAACACCATATATTTT. This codes for CASSPGQGHNTIYF.

This clone was picked up one time. The chain uses TRBV6-5 and TRBJ1-2, with 7 bases identical to TRBD1. This CDR3 has 12 amino acids. The J segment lost 7 bases and the V segment lost 7 bases, leaving 6 bases of the junction unmatched. From germline, CDR1 is MNHEY and CDR2 SVGAGI. The CDR3 DNA follows: TGTGCCAGCACCAAGACAGGGCTTGGCTACACCTTC. This gives the protein CASTKTGLGYTF.

J is TRBJ2-2 and V is TRBV5-1, with D maybe TRBD1 (6 bases). The V and J ends lost 0 bases and 6 bases respectively, with 12 bases between them. The CDR3 is made up of 15 amino acids. Germline V gene lookup returns CDR1 SGHRS and CDR2 YFSETQ. The CDR3 reads CASSLVQGNSGELFF. The CDR3 DNA sequence: TGCGCCAGCAGCTTGGTCCAGGGGAATTCCGGGGAGCTGTTTTTT.

The J gene is TRBJ2-2, the V gene TRBV29-1, with 8 nucleotides matching TRBD1. The CDR3 loop spans 15 amino acids. Germline V gene sequence: CDR1 SQVTM, CDR2 ANQGSEA. With V trimmed by 4 bases and J by 5 bases, 9 bases remained unmatched. Here the CDR3 DNA reads TGCAGCGTTGGGATGACAGGGGCAGGGACCGGGGAGCTGTTTTTT. It encodes CSVGMTGAGTGELFF.

This chain connects TRBV3-1 (or the pseudogene TRBV3-2) to TRBJ1-1; TRBD1 aligns across 7 bases. With V trimmed by 7 bases and J by 1 base, 9 bases remained unmatched. Germline CDR1 and CDR2: LGHDT and YNNKEL (reference sequence). This CDR3 is 15 amino acids long. The CDR3 loop reads CASNNPGQQNTEAFF. For the CDR3, the DNA is TGTGCCAGCAATAACCCGGGACAGCAGAACACTGAAGCTTTCTTT.

V and J are TRBV2 and TRBJ1-5; 9 nucleotides line up with TRBD1. V dropped 5 bases and J dropped 7; count of bases not matched to a gene: 3. The CDR3 consists of 13 residues. CDR1 is SNHLY and CDR2 is FYNNEI in the germline V gene. The CDR3 spells CASSRTGDQPQHF. CDR3 nucleotide sequence: TGTGCCAGCAGTCGGACAGGGGACCAGCCCCAGCATTTT.

This clone was observed once. This rearrangement joins TRBV19 to TRBJ1-5; 9 bases map to TRBD1. After removal of 3 bases from V and 11 bases from J, the junction contained 8 bases not matched to a gene. CDR1 is LNHDA and CDR2 is SQIVND in the germline V gene (reference sequence). The CDR3 has 14 amino acids. CDR3 region: CASSIRDRELTQHF. The CDR3 bases are TGTGCCAGTAGTATCCGGGACAGGGAATTGACCCAGCATTTT.

This chain joins TRBV4-2 and TRBJ2-5, with 8 bases identical to TRBD2. CDR1 LGHNA and CDR2 YNFKEQ come from the germline V gene. Trimming took 2 bases from V and 3 from J; bases not matched to a gene: 2. The CDR3 has 14 amino acids. The CDR3 region is CASSQIAGKETQYF. CDR3 in DNA: TGTGCCAGCAGCCAAATAGCGGGAAAAGAGACCCAGTACTTC.

J is TRBJ2-7 and V is TRBV19; D remains unclear. Trimming took 5 bases from V and 5 from J, leaving 13 bases between them. Germline V gene sequence: CDR1 LNHDA, CDR2 SQIVND (reference sequence). The CDR3 is 13 residues long. This CDR3 reads CASSALGANEQYF. As DNA, the CDR3 is TGTGCCAGTAGTGCTCTCGGTGCCAACGAGCAGTACTTC.

The genes are TRBV11-3 and TRBJ2-1, with 11 bases identical to TRBD2. Germline-derived CDR1 and CDR2 are SGHNT and YENEEA. V shed 2 bases and J 6 bases; nucleotides not matched to a gene: 6. CDR3 length equals 16 residues. This CDR3 reads CASSLSPSGRTNEQFF. CDR3 coding DNA: TGTGCCAGCAGCTTAAGCCCTAGCGGGAGGACCAATGAGCAGTTCTTC.

The chain uses TRBV28 and TRBJ1-2; a weak D match, TRBD1 (5 bases). V lost 10 bases and J lost 4, with 22 bases in between. This CDR3 is built from 15 residues. Germline CDR1 and CDR2: MDHEN and SYDVKM. CDR3 residues: CATERWGEGGYGYTF. Here the CDR3 DNA reads TGTGCCACCGAGAGGTGGGGGGAGGGAGGCTATGGCTACACCTTC.

The chain joins TRBV4-1 to TRBJ2-1, with TRBD2 identical over 7 bases. The germline V gene has CDR1 MGHRA and CDR2 YSYEKL. Trimming took 3 bases from V and 5 from J; bases not matched to a gene: 7. This CDR3 has 15 residues. CDR3 DNA sequence: TGCGCCAGCAGCCAGACTAGCATGATCGACAATGAGCAGTTCTTC. Amino acid sequence: CASSQTSMIDNEQFF.

The CDR3 protein is CASSEARTGYSYEQYF. The CDR3 DNA is TGTGCCAGCAGTGAAGCCCGGACAGGGTACTCCTACGAGCAGTACTTC. This chain joins TRBV6-1 and TRBJ2-7; 8 bases agree with TRBD1. After removal of 0 bases from V and 0 bases from J, the junction contained 4 bases not matched to a gene. The germline gives CDR1 MNHNS, CDR2 SASEGT. This CDR3 spans 16 amino acids.